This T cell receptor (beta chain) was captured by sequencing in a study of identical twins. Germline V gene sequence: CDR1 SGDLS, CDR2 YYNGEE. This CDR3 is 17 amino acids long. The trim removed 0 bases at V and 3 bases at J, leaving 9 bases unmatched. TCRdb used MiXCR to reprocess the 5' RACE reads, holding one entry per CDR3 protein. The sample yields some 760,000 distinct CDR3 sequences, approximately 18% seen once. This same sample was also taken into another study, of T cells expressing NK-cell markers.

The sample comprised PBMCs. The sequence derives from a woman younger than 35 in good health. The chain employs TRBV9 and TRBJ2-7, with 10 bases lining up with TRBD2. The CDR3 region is CASSVGSASGGRYEQYF. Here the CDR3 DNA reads TGTGCCAGCAGCGTAGGGTCGGCTAGCGGGGGCCGCTACGAGCAGTACTTC. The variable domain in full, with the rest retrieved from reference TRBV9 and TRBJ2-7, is DSGVTQTPKHLITATGQRVTLRCSPRSGDLSVYWYQQSLDQGLQFLIQYYNGEERAKGNILERFSAQQFPDLHSELNLSSLELGDSALYFCASSVGSASGGRYEQYFGPGTRLTVT.